A single sample is the source of the 25 T cell receptor beta chains below, sequenced in a study of blood T cell repertoires in COVID-19. Repertoires were generated with immunoSEQ multiplex PCR, while TCRdb's copy carries only in-frame clones and drops some. The sample carries 250,000 to 350,000 clones, 70% to 90% recorded once. Sequenced sample: peripheral blood. The receptors come from a woman in her 70s with COVID-19, enrolled during active disease.

This clone was recorded a few times. The J gene is TRBJ2-5, the V gene TRBV9, with 8 bases fitting TRBD2. This CDR3 is 17 amino acids long. Losses at the gene ends were 4 bases for V and 1 base for J; bases not matched to a gene: 12. Germline V CDR1 and CDR2: SGDLS, YYNGEE. The CDR3 loop reads CASSRGGLAGGQETQYF. The CDR3 bases are TGTGCCAGCAGCAGGGGAGGACTAGCTGGGGGCCAAGAGACCCAGTACTTC.

This clone has only one observation. CDR3 protein: CASSIAALSYEQYF. Here the CDR3 DNA reads TGTGCCAGTAGTATAGCAGCGTTATCCTACGAGCAGTACTTC. The rearrangement joins TRBV19 to TRBJ2-7; D remains ambiguous. The CDR3 length is 14 residues. Trimming left V 1 base short and J 1 base short, with 8 bases between. CDR1 is LNHDA, CDR2 SQIVND, per germline (reference sequence).

The chain uses TRBV13 and TRBJ1-2, with 9 bases identical to TRBD1. Per germline, CDR1 PRHDT and CDR2 FYEKMQ (reference sequence). This CDR3 has 15 residues. V lost 4 bases, J lost 3 bases, and 6 bases stayed unmatched. CDR3: CASSSRDRVDYGYTF. The CDR3 nucleotides are TGTGCCAGCAGCTCCCGGGACAGGGTCGACTATGGCTACACCTTC. Using reference TRBV13 and TRBJ1-2 for the parts outside the CDR3, the full variable domain is AAGVIQSPRHLIKEKRETATLKCYPIPRHDTVYWYQQGPGQDPQFLISFYEKMQSDKGSIPDRFSAQQFSDYHSELNMSSLELGDSALYFCASSSRDRVDYGYTFGSGTRLTVV.

This clone was picked up one time. The rearrangement uses TRBV18 and TRBJ2-1, with a tentative D call TRBD1 (6 bases). Germline CDR1 KGHSH, CDR2 LQKENI. Trimming took 6 bases from V and 9 from J, leaving 18 bases between them. This CDR3 comprises 14 residues. Here the CDR3 DNA reads TGTGCCAGCTCCCCAGGACAGATCGCGGGTGAGCAGTTCTTC. Translation: CASSPGQIAGEQFF.

This clone came up once. The chain is built from TRBV19 and TRBJ1-2; TRBD1 is a possible D gene (5 bases). The CDR3 has 13 amino acids. V lost 6 bases, J lost 1 base, and 9 bases lay in between. Germline V gene lookup returns CDR1 LNHDA and CDR2 SQIVND (reference sequence). The CDR3 nucleotides read TGTGCCAGTAGACAAGGGGTTAACTATGGCTACACCTTC. Its translation is CASRQGVNYGYTF.

The chain links TRBV19 to TRBJ2-5; D might be TRBD1 (6 bases). V was trimmed by 3 bases and J by 3 bases, leaving 11 bases between them. The CDR3 is 14 residues long. The germline gives CDR1 LNHDA, CDR2 SQIVND (reference sequence). CDR3 protein: CASSIQYREETQYF. In DNA, the CDR3 is TGTGCCAGTAGTATCCAATACAGGGAAGAGACCCAGTACTTC.

The V gene is TRBV28, the J gene TRBJ1-1, with D possibly being TRBD1 (5 bases). Germline-derived CDR1 and CDR2 are MDHEN and SYDVKM. The CDR3 is made up of 14 amino acids. Trimming cost V 2 bases and J 6 bases, with 13 bases left between them. Here the CDR3 DNA reads TGTGCCAGCAGTTTACGGTCGGGGGTGGCTGAAGCTTTCTTT. This translates into CASSLRSGVAEAFF.

This chain links TRBV7-9 with TRBJ2-7; D may be TRBD2 (7 bases). The CDR3 totals 14 residues. The V gene's germline CDR1 is SEHNR and CDR2 FQNEAQ (reference sequence). V was shortened by 5 bases and J by 5 bases, with 16 bases between the two germline ends. The CDR3 here is CASSHRVGGHEQYF. The CDR3 coding sequence is TGTGCCAGCAGCCACAGGGTGGGGGGGCACGAGCAGTACTTC.

This clone occurred once. V is TRBV28 and J is TRBJ1-5; D might be TRBD1 (5 bases). The CDR3 extends over 14 amino acids. From germline, CDR1 is MDHEN and CDR2 SYDVKM. The germline V and J ends were trimmed by 6 bases and 1 base, with 10 bases remaining between them. The CDR3: CASSRVSSNQPQHF. Here the CDR3 DNA reads TGTGCCAGCAGCAGGGTAAGCAGCAATCAGCCCCAGCATTTT.

The chain couples TRBV5-1 to TRBJ2-3; the D gene is possibly TRBD2 (7 bases). The ends were cut back, 3 bases at V and 2 bases at J, with 10 bases in the middle. This CDR3 spans 14 amino acids. Germline CDR1 reads SGHRS; CDR2 reads YFSETQ. This CDR3 reads CASSSGGLTDTQYF. The CDR3, as DNA: TGCGCCAGCAGCTCCGGGGGGCTCACAGATACGCAGTATTTT.

This clone appeared once. The rearrangement uses TRBV5-5 and TRBJ1-2; a possible D gene is TRBD1 (6 bases). Germline loops: CDR1 SGHKS, CDR2 YYEKEE (reference sequence). This CDR3 comprises 13 residues. Deletions cut 1 base from V and 3 bases from J, with 7 bases between. Written as DNA, the CDR3 is TGTGCCAGCAGCTTGTCAGGGGACTATGGCTACACCTTC. Translation: CASSLSGDYGYTF.

This sequence joins TRBV18 and TRBJ1-3; D call uncertain. The CDR3 is 14 residues long. Germline V gene lookup returns CDR1 KGHSH and CDR2 LQKENI. V shed 3 bases and J shed 1 base, with 7 bases lying between them. The CDR3 loop is CASSPAVSGNTIYF. In DNA, the CDR3 is TGTGCCAGCTCACCGGCCGTATCTGGAAACACCATATATTTT. Looking up the rest from reference TRBV18 and TRBJ1-3 gives the full variable domain: NAGVMQNPRHLVRRRGQEARLRCSPMKGHSHVYWYRQLPEEGLKFMVYLQKENIIDESGMPKERFSAEFPKEGPSILRIQQVVRGDSAAYFCASSPAVSGNTIYFGEGSWLTVV.

The genes are TRBV7-4 and TRBJ1-5; D unresolved. The CDR3 extends over 16 amino acids. Trimming cost V 3 bases and J 4 bases, with 16 bases left between them. Germline CDR1 SGHVT, CDR2 SQSDAQ. The CDR3 spells CASSFPTGLGNQPQHF. CDR3 coding DNA: TGTGCCAGCAGCTTTCCCACTGGCCTCGGGAATCAGCCCCAGCATTTT.

The chain links TRBV7-8 to TRBJ2-3; 10 nucleotides line up with TRBD2. In germline, CDR1 is SGHVS, CDR2 FQNEAQ. The CDR3 runs 16 residues. Trimming removed 4 bases from V and 7 bases from J; junction bases left unmatched: 11. The CDR3 loop is CASSSPSGGVSNTQYF. CDR3 sequence (DNA): TGTGCCAGCAGCTCTCCCAGCGGGGGGGTTTCGAATACGCAGTATTTT.

In DNA form, the CDR3 reads TGTGCCAGCAGTTACCTTAAGGGGCTGACTGAAGCTTTCTTT. It codes for CASSYLKGLTEAFF. The chain joins TRBV6-5 to TRBJ1-1, with D maybe TRBD1 (5 bases). The CDR3 runs to 14 residues. Germline V lookup: CDR1 MNHEY, CDR2 SVGAGI. Trimming left V 2 bases short and J 5 bases short, with 12 bases between.

This rearrangement joins TRBV6-4 to TRBJ1-1; D not resolved. The CDR3 length is 12 residues. Trimming removed 3 bases from V and 7 bases from J, with 9 bases in between. Germline V gene sequence: CDR1 MRHNA, CDR2 SNTAGT. CDR3 protein: CASSENGREAFF. In DNA form, the CDR3 reads TGTGCCAGCAGTGAAAACGGTCGTGAAGCTTTCTTT.

The chain joins TRBV7-9 to TRBJ2-1; D unclear. The length of the CDR3 is 11 residues. V lost 5 bases and J 7 bases, leaving 6 bases between the germline ends. Germline V CDR1 and CDR2: SEHNR, FQNEAQ (reference sequence). Here the CDR3 DNA reads TGTGCCAGCAGCGCGCAAAATGAGCAGTTCTTC. Amino acid sequence: CASSAQNEQFF.

This chain joins TRBV5-1 and TRBJ2-7, with D maybe TRBD2 (6 bases). The CDR3 is 15 amino acids. V shed 4 bases and J shed 0 bases, with 14 bases lying between them. From germline, CDR1 is SGHRS and CDR2 YFSETQ. The CDR3 bases are TGCGCCAGCAGCCCGAACGGGGGAGGCTCCTACGAGCAGTACTTC. Its translation: CASSPNGGGSYEQYF.

J is TRBJ1-1 and V is TRBV18; D not certain. In germline, CDR1 is KGHSH, CDR2 LQKENI. Trimming shortened V by 3 bases and J by 10 bases, and 9 bases separated the two germline ends. CDR3 length: 11 amino acids. The CDR3 sequence is CASSPSSGAFF. In DNA form, the CDR3 reads TGTGCCAGCTCACCCTCTTCGGGAGCTTTCTTT. Complete variable domain (other parts from reference TRBV18 and TRBJ1-1): NAGVMQNPRHLVRRRGQEARLRCSPMKGHSHVYWYRQLPEEGLKFMVYLQKENIIDESGMPKERFSAEFPKEGPSILRIQQVVRGDSAAYFCASSPSSGAFFGQGTRLTVV.

This chain links TRBV27 with TRBJ2-7; a possible D gene is TRBD1 (6 bases). Germline CDR1 and CDR2: MNHEY and SMNVEV (reference sequence). V lost 6 bases, J lost 2 bases, and 11 bases lay in between. CDR3 length: 13 amino acids. The CDR3 coding sequence is TGTGCCAGCAGGGACAGTTTGGCCTACGAGCAGTACTTC. Protein: CASRDSLAYEQYF.

The chain is built from TRBV30 and TRBJ1-2, with a tentative D call TRBD1 (5 bases). This CDR3 spans 13 amino acids. The germline gives CDR1 GTSNPN, CDR2 SVGIG (reference sequence). V lost 4 bases, J lost 9 bases, and 18 bases lay in between. In nucleotides, the CDR3 is TGTGCCTGGAACGCGGGGCAGGGTATCCGCTACACCTTC. Its translation is CAWNAGQGIRYTF.

This chain uses TRBV4-1 with TRBJ1-4, with 8 nucleotides matching TRBD1. Germline CDR1 and CDR2: MGHRA and YSYEKL. This CDR3 spans 16 amino acids. V trimming: 5 bases; J trimming: 5 bases; junction bases outside the gene matches: 10. This CDR3 is CASSSVPGQANEKLFF. CDR3 coding DNA: TGCGCCAGCAGCTCTGTTCCGGGACAGGCGAATGAAAAACTGTTTTTT.

This clone was observed a single time. This chain uses TRBV11-2 with TRBJ1-3; TRBD1 is a possible D gene (5 bases). Germline assignment: CDR1 SGHAT and CDR2 FQNNGV. The CDR3 runs to 16 residues. The V end was cut by 6 bases, the J end by 0 bases, with 15 bases between. The CDR3 here is CASSLTALGSGNTIYF. DNA of the CDR3: TGTGCCAGCAGTCTGACAGCTTTGGGCTCTGGAAACACCATATATTTT.

The chain uses TRBV7-9 and TRBJ1-1, with 9 bases lining up with TRBD1. Germline V gives CDR1 SEHNR, CDR2 FQNEAQ (reference sequence). V shed 4 bases and J 1 base; nucleotides not matched to a gene: 4. The CDR3 runs 15 residues. This CDR3 is CASSWGGQGNTEAFF. The CDR3 bases are TGTGCCAGCAGCTGGGGGGGACAGGGGAACACTGAAGCTTTCTTT.

This clone was seen a single time. This chain connects TRBV2 to TRBJ2-2, with a possible D match to TRBD1 (5 bases). Germline CDR1 and CDR2: SNHLY and FYNNEI. The V and J ends lost 6 bases and 5 bases respectively, with 13 bases between them. The CDR3 spans 14 residues. The CDR3 protein is CASSPLQVTGELFF. The CDR3 DNA is TGTGCCAGCAGCCCATTACAGGTTACCGGGGAGCTGTTTTTT.